Each of the 30 T cell receptor beta chains below was sequenced from the same sample in a study of T cell clonality in common variable immunodeficiency. Method: immunoSEQ multiplex PCR; TCRdb's copy keeps in-frame clones and lacks some. Recorded here are 30,000 to 45,000 clones, none singletons. The specimen sequenced was peripheral blood mononuclear cells. Receptor source: a person between 18 and 75 years old in good health.

In its sample, this clone was seen many times. Read data end 3 residues before the CDR3 end; the end is taken from the germline J gene. The chain is built from TRBV6-1 and TRBJ1-1; no clear D. The germline CDR1 and CDR2 sequences are MNHNS and SASEGT. The V end was cut by 2 bases, the J end by 0 bases, with 7 bases between. This CDR3 contains 14 residues. This CDR3 reads CASSEPRVNTEAFF. The DNA read from the CDR3 is TGTGCCAGCAGTGAACCACGGGTGAACACTGAA.

Note on this clone: The read ends 3 residues shy of where the CDR3 ends; the end is completed using the germline J gene. V and J are TRBV19 and TRBJ2-3, with 8 bases fitting TRBD1. Germline loops: CDR1 LNHDA, CDR2 SQIVND (reference sequence). V lost 6 bases, J lost 1 base, and 6 bases stayed unmatched. This CDR3 is built from 15 residues. This chain's CDR3 is CASSIQGVGTDTQYF. The DNA read from the CDR3 is TGTGCCAGTAGCATACAGGGGGTGGGCACAGATACG.

This clone was detected ten times or more. Sequencing ends 3 residues short of the CDR3 end; the germline J gene provides the rest. The J gene is TRBJ2-2, the V gene TRBV5-1; D is unclear. CDR3 size: 13 residues. CDR1 and CDR2 from the germline V gene are SGHRS and YFSETQ. Trimming pared 3 bases from V and 1 base from J, leaving 4 bases between. The CDR3 spells CASSSGNTGELFF. The sequenced part of the CDR3 DNA is TGCGCCAGCAGCTCGGGGAACACCGGGGAG.

This clone was found many times. Sequencing ends 3 residues short of the CDR3 end; the germline J gene provides the rest. The rearrangement uses TRBV10-3 and TRBJ2-1; 9 bases align to TRBD2. From germline, CDR1 is ENHRY and CDR2 SYGVKD. V was pared by 6 bases and J by 7 bases, with 7 bases of the junction left unmatched. This CDR3 contains 14 residues. The CDR3 region is CAIRWREGQNEQFF. CDR3 DNA, as far as it was read: TGTGCCATCAGGTGGCGGGAGGGCCAGAATGAG.

A few counts support this clone. The read halts 3 residues ahead of the CDR3 end, with the missing end drawn from the germline J gene. The V call is TRBV19, the J call TRBJ2-7, with 8 bases lining up with TRBD1. The germline gives CDR1 LNHDA, CDR2 SQIVND (reference sequence). The V segment lost 3 bases and the J segment 6 bases; nucleotides outside the gene matches: 13. CDR3 length: 16 amino acids. The part of the CDR3 DNA that was read is TGTGCCAGTAGTATTGGCCGAGACAGGGGTCGTAGCGAG. This translates into CASSIGRDRGRSE. In full, the CDR3 reads CASSIGRDRGRSEQYF. Using reference TRBV19 and TRBJ2-7 for the parts outside the CDR3, the full variable domain is DGGITQSPKYLFRKEGQNVTLSCEQNLNHDAMYWYRQDPGQGLRLIYYSQIVNDFQKGDIAEGYSVSREKKESFPLTVTSAQKNPTAFYLCASSIGRDRGRSEQYFGPGTRLTVT.

This clone has ten or more counts. The CDR3 is cut off 3 residues early in the read; its end comes from the germline J gene. The chain carries TRBV7-2 and TRBJ1-2; D is uncertain. This CDR3 region has 13 residues. The ends were cut back, 5 bases at V and 4 bases at J, with 11 bases in the middle. Germline values: CDR1 SGHTA, CDR2 FQGNSA. The CDR3 sequence is CASSTEGSYGYTF. CDR3 DNA (partial): TGTGCCAGCAGCACAGAGGGTAGCTATGGC.

The sample holds many counts of this clone. Read coverage stops 3 residues before the CDR3 terminus; the germline J gene supplies the remainder. V gene TRBV5-1 combines with J gene TRBJ1-6; possible D gene TRBD1, 6 bases. Germline V gene lookup returns CDR1 SGHRS and CDR2 YFSETQ. The germline V and J ends were trimmed by 4 bases and 8 bases, with 22 bases remaining between them. The CDR3 spans 17 residues. The CDR3 here is CASSRDRVRGAHSPLHF. Partial CDR3 DNA: TGCGCCAGCAGCAGGGATAGGGTACGGGGGGCCCATTCACCC.

In its sample, this clone was seen many times. The read falls 3 residues short of the CDR3 end, and the missing part is taken from the germline J gene. The rearrangement links TRBV20-1 to TRBJ2-7, with 8 positions matching TRBD2. There are 17 residues in the CDR3. Germline-derived CDR1 and CDR2 are DFQATT and SNEGSKA (reference sequence). The V and J ends lost 0 bases and 1 base, in that order; junction bases with no gene match: 11. Incomplete CDR3 DNA: TGCAGTGCTAGAGACCCCCAGAAGCGGGAGTTTTCCTACGAG. It is translated as CSARDPQKREFSYE. The full CDR3 is CSARDPQKREFSYEQYF.

This clone was observed at least ten times. This CDR3 is CASSWASGTYEQYF. CDR3 DNA, as far as it was read: TGTGCCAGCAGTTGGGCTAGCGGAACCTACGAG. The rearrangement links TRBV12-3 or TRBV12-4 to TRBJ2-7; 7 nucleotides align to TRBD2. Coverage ceases 3 residues before the CDR3 finishes, and the germline J gene fills in the end. The CDR3 is 14 amino acids. V gave up 4 bases and J gave up 2 bases; unmatched junction bases: 5.

This clone was seen ten or more times. CDR3 in amino acids: CASSVSGRGINEQFF. CDR3 DNA (partial): TGTGCCAGCAGTGTTAGCGGGAGGGGGATCAATGAG. This chain links TRBV2 with TRBJ2-1; 11 bases match TRBD2. The CDR3 end lies 3 residues beyond the end of the read and is filled in from the germline J gene. Per the germline V gene, CDR1 is SNHLY and CDR2 is FYNNEI. With 4 bases clipped from V and 6 bases from J, the junction kept 5 bases outside the gene matches. The length of the CDR3 is 15 residues.

Concerning this clone itself: The read terminates 3 residues ahead of where the CDR3 ends, so the germline J gene completes it. The genes are TRBV19 and TRBJ1-2, with 12 nucleotides matching TRBD1. Germline V gene lookup returns CDR1 LNHDA and CDR2 SQIVND (reference sequence). CDR3 length: 15 residues. CDR3 DNA (partial): TGTGCCAGTAGTGCCTACCGGGACAGGGGGCAAGGC. Its translation: CASSAYRDRGQG. In full, the CDR3 reads CASSAYRDRGQGYTF.

In this sample, this clone turned up many times. The CDR3 end is not reached by the read, which stops 3 residues before it; the germline J gene fills it in. This same CDR3 is encoded by further DNA sequences in the sample. The J gene is TRBJ1-1, the V gene TRBV11-2; D is uncertain. This CDR3 is 15 amino acids long. Germline-derived CDR1 and CDR2 are SGHAT and FQNNGV. V was shortened by 5 bases and J by 1 base, with 14 bases between the two germline ends. The part of the CDR3 DNA that was read is TGTGCCAGCAGCCCTCCGGGGTTTCAGAACACTGAA. It codes for CASSPPGFQNTE. The whole CDR3 protein reads CASSPPGFQNTEAFF.

This clone has a count of ten or more. The CDR3 extends 3 residues past the end of the read, so its final part is completed from the germline J gene. This rearrangement joins TRBV19 to TRBJ1-2; the match to TRBD1 covers 7 bases. CDR1 is LNHDA, CDR2 SQIVND, per germline (reference sequence). V trimming: 5 bases; J trimming: 6 bases; junction bases outside the gene matches: 6. The CDR3 length is 13 residues. Here the CDR3 reads CASSRYGTDGYTF. CDR3 DNA, as far as it was read: TGTGCCAGTAGTCGGTATGGGACAGATGGC. The full variable domain, rest sourced from reference TRBV19 and TRBJ1-2, is DGGITQSPKYLFRKEGQNVTLSCEQNLNHDAMYWYRQDPGQGLRLIYYSQIVNDFQKGDIAEGYSVSREKKESFPLTVTSAQKNPTAFYLCASSRYGTDGYTFGSGTRLTVV.

At least ten counts were recorded for this clone. Read coverage stops 3 residues before the CDR3 terminus; the germline J gene supplies the remainder. This rearrangement joins TRBV10-3 to TRBJ1-6, with 9 positions matching TRBD1. The CDR3 consists of 15 residues. The germline V gene has CDR1 ENHRY and CDR2 SYGVKD. V shed 2 bases, J shed 9 bases, and the junction held 5 bases outside the gene matches. The part of the CDR3 DNA that was read is TGTGCCATCAGTGAGCAGCCGGGACAGGGTTCACCC. Amino acid sequence: CAISEQPGQGSP. The full CDR3 is CAISEQPGQGSPLHF.

This clone was seen at least ten times. The read finishes 3 residues shy of the CDR3 end, and the germline J gene is used to complete it. The rearrangement joins TRBV10-3 to TRBJ2-7, with 8 bases fitting TRBD2. V dropped 5 bases and J dropped 4; count of bases not matched to a gene: 16. Per germline, CDR1 ENHRY and CDR2 SYGVKD. CDR3 length: 17 amino acids. This CDR3 reads CAISLTPPIAGLYEQYF. The DNA read from the CDR3 is TGTGCCATCAGTTTAACCCCTCCTATAGCGGGACTATACGAG.

This clone showed up many times. The read comes to an end 3 residues before the CDR3 does, leaving the germline J gene to fill in the end. The chain carries TRBV7-9 and TRBJ2-3; D uncertain. Trimming took 3 bases from V and 5 from J, leaving 3 bases between them. The germline V gene has CDR1 SEHNR and CDR2 FQNEAQ (reference sequence). CDR3 length equals 11 residues. The sequenced part of the CDR3 DNA is TGTGCCAGCAGCTTTCAAGATACG. Protein sequence: CASSFQDT. The whole CDR3 protein reads CASSFQDTQYF.

This clone was seen repeatedly, ten times or more. The sequenced fragment ends 3 residues before the CDR3 boundary, so the rest is inferred from the germline J gene. The chain couples TRBV18 to TRBJ1-2; the D is unclear. Per the germline V gene, CDR1 is KGHSH and CDR2 is LQKENI. The CDR3 is 16 amino acids. V was pared by 1 base and J by 7 bases, with 19 bases between. The sequenced part of the CDR3 DNA is TGTGCCAGCTCACCACAGCCGCCAGGCTCCGCTGGTGGC. Amino acids: CASSPQPPGSAGG. The full CDR3 protein reads CASSPQPPGSAGGYTF.

This clone appeared many times. The read falls 3 residues short of the CDR3 end, and the missing part is taken from the germline J gene. The rearrangement joins TRBV19 to TRBJ2-3; D is unresolved. The germline gives CDR1 LNHDA, CDR2 SQIVND (reference sequence). This CDR3 is built from 15 residues. V was pared by 7 bases and J by 2 bases, with 16 bases between. CDR3 bases read: TGTGCCAGTACCGGTACAGCCTCCCCCACAGATACG. It is translated as CASTGTASPTDT. The CDR3 as a whole reads CASTGTASPTDTQYF. Variable domain in full (rest from reference TRBV19 and TRBJ2-3): DGGITQSPKYLFRKEGQNVTLSCEQNLNHDAMYWYRQDPGQGLRLIYYSQIVNDFQKGDIAEGYSVSREKKESFPLTVTSAQKNPTAFYLCASTGTASPTDTQYFGPGTRLTVL.

This clone was detected ten times or more. The read ends 3 residues shy of where the CDR3 ends; the end is completed using the germline J gene. The chain joins TRBV7-9 to TRBJ1-6; a weak D match, TRBD1 (5 bases). The CDR3 consists of 14 residues. CDR1 SEHNR and CDR2 FQNEAQ come from the germline V gene (reference sequence). Between the trimmed V and J ends, which lost 3 bases and 9 bases, there was a span of 12 bases. The CDR3 bases that were read are TGTGCCAGCAGCTTCGACAGCAACAGTTCACCC. The encoded protein is CASSFDSNSSP. The CDR3 as a whole reads CASSFDSNSSPLHF.

This clone was recorded a few times. The read halts 3 residues ahead of the CDR3 end, with the missing end drawn from the germline J gene. The gene calls are TRBV5-1 and TRBJ2-3; a possible D gene is TRBD2 (6 bases). The CDR3 sequence is 14 residues long. Looked up from germline, CDR1 is SGHRS and CDR2 is YFSETQ. The CDR3 loop reads CASSLPAGGETQYF. The covered CDR3 bases are TGCGCCAGCAGCTTGCCGGCGGGCGGGGAGACG.

This clone has at least ten counts. The read ends 3 residues before the CDR3 terminus; that terminus is restored from the germline J gene. The chain joins TRBV30 to TRBJ1-1; weak D call: TRBD1 (6 bases). This CDR3 has 14 residues. Looked up from germline, CDR1 is GTSNPN and CDR2 is SVGIG (reference sequence). Between the trimmed V and J ends, which lost 2 bases and 3 bases, there was a span of 13 bases. CDR3 sequence: CAWSYSGEHTEAFF. CDR3 bases read: TGTGCCTGGAGTTATTCAGGGGAGCACACTGAA.

This clone was observed at least ten times. From the germline J gene comes the end of the CDR3, since the read stops 3 residues before it. The chain joins TRBV28 to TRBJ1-2, with D perhaps TRBD1 (6 bases). The V end lost 2 bases, the J end lost 4 bases, and 14 bases lay between the germline ends. Germline V lookup: CDR1 MDHEN, CDR2 SYDVKM. The CDR3 has 15 amino acids. The part of the CDR3 DNA that was read is TGTGCCAGCAGTTTAGACGGGACACCTTTCTATGGC. As protein: CASSLDGTPFYG. The CDR3 reads in full as CASSLDGTPFYGYTF.

By its share, this clone is medium-sized. From the germline J gene comes the end of the CDR3, since the read stops 3 residues before it. V gene TRBV20-1 combines with J gene TRBJ2-3, with 10 positions matching TRBD2. Germline CDR1 reads DFQATT; CDR2 reads SNEGSKA (reference sequence). CDR3 size: 14 residues. V gave up 3 bases and J gave up 4 bases; unmatched junction bases: 4. CDR3 residues: CSASPLAGADTQYF. The sequenced CDR3 bases are TGCAGTGCTAGCCCTCTAGCGGGAGCAGATACG.

This clone showed up many times. Read data end 3 residues before the CDR3 end; the end is taken from the germline J gene. This chain joins TRBV18 and TRBJ1-6; 8 bases are shared with TRBD1. CDR3 length: 15 amino acids. V gave up 5 bases and J gave up 4 bases; unmatched junction bases: 4. From germline, CDR1 is KGHSH and CDR2 LQKENI. This CDR3 reads CASSARQGYNSPLHF. The CDR3 DNA, read in part, is TGTGCCAGCTCAGCCCGACAGGGGTATAATTCACCC.

Only a few counts were recorded for this clone. Read data end 3 residues before the CDR3 end; the end is taken from the germline J gene. The gene calls are TRBV7-6 and TRBJ2-1; D gene unclear. This CDR3 has 15 amino acids. The germline gives CDR1 SGHVS, CDR2 FNYEAQ. Trimming left V 4 bases short and J 6 bases short, with 16 bases between. The sequenced part of the CDR3 DNA is TGTGCCAGCAGCTCAAACTCGGTCCCTGGCAATGAG. This codes for CASSSNSVPGNE. The CDR3 reads in full as CASSSNSVPGNEQFF.

In its sample, this clone was seen many times. The CDR3 region is CASSQRGSTRGETQYF. CDR3 DNA, as far as it was read: TGCGCCAGCAGCCAACGCGGGTCCACGCGGGGCGAGACG. This chain connects TRBV4-1 to TRBJ2-3; weak D call: TRBD2 (6 bases). Sequencing ends 3 residues short of the CDR3 end; the germline J gene provides the rest. This CDR3 is built from 16 residues. Germline V gene data show CDR1 as MGHRA and CDR2 as YSYEKL.

This clone was recorded at least ten times. The CDR3 end falls 3 residues outside the read, so it is completed with the germline J gene. The gene calls are TRBV12-3 or TRBV12-4 and TRBJ2-2; D call uncertain. Trimming took off 5 bases at V and 8 bases at J, with 12 bases between the two ends. CDR3 length: 13 residues. CDR3 protein: CASSPRAPGELFF. The DNA read from the CDR3 is TGTGCCAGCAGTCCCAGAGCGCCAGGGGAG.

This clone was seen many times. The read stops 3 residues short of the end of the CDR3; the missing end is completed from the germline J gene. This chain uses TRBV20-1 with TRBJ1-5, with D possibly being TRBD1 (5 bases). V lost 5 bases to trimming and J lost 4 bases, with 24 bases between them. This CDR3 spans 17 amino acids. Germline assignment: CDR1 DFQATT and CDR2 SNEGSKA (reference sequence). The CDR3 protein is CSAPLEWGDRSNQPQHF. CDR3 DNA (partial): TGCAGTGCTCCGCTCGAGTGGGGCGACCGGTCAAATCAGCCC.

To note about this clone: The observed sequence ends 3 residues before the CDR3 terminus, with the missing tail filled in from the germline J gene. This sequence joins TRBV7-9 and TRBJ1-1, with 7 bases identical to TRBD1. This CDR3 comprises 14 residues. Per the germline V gene, CDR1 is SEHNR and CDR2 is FQNEAQ (reference sequence). Trimming cost V 3 bases and J 6 bases; bases outside gene matches: 7. CDR3 DNA (partial): TGTGCCAGCAGCTTCGGACAGGTTCTTGCTGAA. Translation gives CASSFGQVLAE. The whole CDR3 protein reads CASSFGQVLAEAFF.

Many counts were recorded for this clone. The read finishes 3 residues shy of the CDR3 end, and the germline J gene is used to complete it. The rearrangement uses TRBV5-1 and TRBJ1-5, with D unresolved. In germline, CDR1 is SGHRS, CDR2 YFSETQ. This CDR3 spans 14 amino acids. Trimming cost V 4 bases and J 2 bases, with 10 bases left between them. The sequenced CDR3 bases are TGCGCCAGCAGCGTAGCTAGCGGCAATCAGCCC. Residues: CASSVASGNQP. The whole CDR3 sequence reads CASSVASGNQPQHF.